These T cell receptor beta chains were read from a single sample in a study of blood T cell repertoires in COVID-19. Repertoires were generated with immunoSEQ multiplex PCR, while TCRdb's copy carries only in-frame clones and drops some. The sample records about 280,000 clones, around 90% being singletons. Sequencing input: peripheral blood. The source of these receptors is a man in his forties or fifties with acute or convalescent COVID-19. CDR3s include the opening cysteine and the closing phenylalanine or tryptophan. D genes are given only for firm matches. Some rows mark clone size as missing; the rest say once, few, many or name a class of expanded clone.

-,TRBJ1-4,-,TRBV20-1,TGCAGTGCCGGGGATAATGAAAAACTGTTTTTT,CSAGDNEKLFF
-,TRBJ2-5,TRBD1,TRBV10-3,TGTGCCATCAGTGAGACCCCGACAGGGCAAGAGACCCAGTACTTC,CAISETPTGQETQYF
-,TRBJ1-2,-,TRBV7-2,TGTGCCAGCAGCTCCGGGACTAATGGCTATGGCTACACCTTC,CASSSGTNGYGYTF
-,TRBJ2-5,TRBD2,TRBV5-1,TGCGCCAGCAGCGTTGGACTAGAACACCAAGAGACCCAGTACTTC,CASSVGLEHQETQYF
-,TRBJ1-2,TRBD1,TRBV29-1,TGCAGCGGCCTGGACAGGGCTAACTATGGCTACACCTTC,CSGLDRANYGYTF
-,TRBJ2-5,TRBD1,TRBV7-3,TGTGCCAGCAGCACCGACAGGGGGTCAGAGACCCAGTACTTC,CASSTDRGSETQYF
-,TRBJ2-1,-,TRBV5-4,TGTGCCAGCAGCCCCGCCAGCTACAATGAGCAGTTCTTC,CASSPASYNEQFF
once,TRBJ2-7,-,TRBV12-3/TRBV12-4,TGTGCCAGCAGTTTTGGGGGGTTCAGCGAGCAGTACTTC,CASSFGGFSEQYF
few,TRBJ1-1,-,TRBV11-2,TGTGCCAGCAGCCCGACGGGTAACACTGAAGCTTTCTTT,CASSPTGNTEAFF
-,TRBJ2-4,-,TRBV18,TGTGCCAGCTCACCGAGGATCCCGGGAGCCAAAAACATTCAGTACTTC,CASSPRIPGAKNIQYF
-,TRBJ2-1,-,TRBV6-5,TGTGCCAGCAGTTACACTCGAGGAGGGAACAATGAGCAGTTCTTC,CASSYTRGGNNEQFF
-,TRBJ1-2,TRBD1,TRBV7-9,TGTGCCAGCAGCTTAAACAGGGGTGACTATGGCTACACCTTC,CASSLNRGDYGYTF
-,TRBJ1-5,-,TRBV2,TGTGCCACCCAGAGCGATATGAATCAGCCCCAGCATTTT,CATQSDMNQPQHF
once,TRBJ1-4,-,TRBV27,TGTGCCAGCAGCCCGGTGCAGGGGCCGGGGGGTGAAAAACTGTTTTTT,CASSPVQGPGGEKLFF
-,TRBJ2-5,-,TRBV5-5,TGTGCCAGCAGCTTGGACGTGGTACGCGGGACCCAGTACTTC,CASSLDVVRGTQYF
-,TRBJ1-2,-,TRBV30,TGTGCCCGGGGGCGGGGGGCCGCCTATGGCTACACCTTC,CARGRGAAYGYTF
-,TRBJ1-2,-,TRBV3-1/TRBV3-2,TGTGCCAGCAGCCTGACAGGCGGGTATGGCTACACCTTC,CASSLTGGYGYTF
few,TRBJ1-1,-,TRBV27,TGTGCCAGCAGTTTGGGGGGAAGACCGAACACTGAAGCTTTCTTT,CASSLGGRPNTEAFF
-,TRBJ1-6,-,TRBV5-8,TGTGCCAGCCAGGGCCTCAATTCACCCCTCCACTTT,CASQGLNSPLHF
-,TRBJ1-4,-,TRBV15,TGTGCCACCAGCAGAGTGGGGGCAGGGGAAAAACTGTTTTTT,CATSRVGAGEKLFF
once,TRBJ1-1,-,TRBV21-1,TGTGCCAGCAGCAAAGTTAACAGGGGAGTTTACACTGAAGCTTTCTTT,CASSKVNRGVYTEAFF
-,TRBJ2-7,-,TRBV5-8,TGTGCCAGCAGCCGAGGCGGGACCACCTACGAGCAGTACTTC,CASSRGGTTYEQYF
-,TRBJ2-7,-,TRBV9,TGTGCCAGCAGTCGTACCCTAGACAGTTACGAGCAGTACTTC,CASSRTLDSYEQYF
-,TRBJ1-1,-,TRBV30,TGTGCCTGGACCCGGGACTCTGAAGCTTTCTTT,CAWTRDSEAFF